This note documents a single T cell receptor (beta chain) sequence. This specimen belongs to a study of blood T cells in healthy people across ages. A second PCR of about 7 to 11 cycles used a sample-barcoded 5' primer and a J-beta primer mix. From the 5' RACE reads, TCRdb called clonotypes with MiXCR, one entry per CDR3 protein. This sample has 550,000 to 600,000 distinct CDR3 sequences, with 40% to 55% found just once. Trimming stripped 3 bases from V and 6 bases from J, with 5 bases between. Germline V gene lookup returns CDR1 SGHAT and CDR2 FQNNGV. This CDR3 spans 11 amino acids. This chain links TRBV11-2 with TRBJ1-1; D is ambiguous. This sequence was found in a man older than 75 in good health. The sample was blood. The CDR3 nucleotides read TGTGCCAGCAGCTTCTTATCTGAAGCTTTCTTT. Translation gives CASSFLSEAFF.